This T cell receptor beta chain stems from a study of blood T cells in healthy people across ages. Sample-barcoded 5' priming and a J-beta primer mix drove a second PCR of 7 to 11 cycles. TCRdb reanalysed the 5' RACE reads using MiXCR and keeps one entry per CDR3 protein. The sample lists 910,000 or so distinct CDR3 sequences, 45% to 60% seen once, with 20% to 25% in the top ten. CDR3 length: 13 residues. Trimming took 4 bases from V and 9 from J, leaving 12 bases between them. Germline V lookup: CDR1 KGHDR, CDR2 SFDVKD. This clonotype was counted only a few times. Its cognate antigen is unknown. Findings and limits, study-wide: Greater diversity and more naive CD4+ cells were seen in long-lived donors than in aged donors.

This TCR derives from a woman aged 60-70 years in good health. The sequenced sample was blood. The chain carries TRBV24-1 and TRBJ1-5; the D is unclear. This CDR3 is CATSEPGSSPQHF. The CDR3 region has the DNA TGTGCCACCAGTGAACCAGGTTCGTCGCCCCAGCATTTT.